The rows below give T cell receptor beta chains drawn from one sample of a study of T cells after yellow fever vaccination. One entry per CDR3 protein results from TCRdb running MiXCR on the 5' RACE reads. The sample records some 100,000 distinct CDR3 sequences, roughly 6.8% being singletons. The source material was CD4+ T cells sorted from PBMCs, sampled roughly seven weeks after the first yellow fever vaccination. The receptors stem from a man aged 18 to 29 who received the YFV17D yellow fever vaccine. The CDR3 runs from the conserved cysteine through the conserved F or W. A D gene is named only where the DNA matches it firmly. Clone size, where shown, is once, few, many, or a class for clones that have expanded.

V,J,size,D,DNA,CDR3
TRBV7-2,TRBJ2-4,many,NA,TGTGCCAGCAGCTTGAAGGGGGGGGCCAAAAACATTCAGTACTTC,CASSLKGGAKNIQYF
TRBV11-2,TRBJ2-5,many,TRBD1,TGTGCCAGCAGCCATAGGACAGGGGCGGGTGAGACCCAGTACTTC,CASSHRTGAGETQYF
TRBV2,TRBJ1-5,many,NA,TGTGCCAGCCGTTCCCGATGGGATCAGCCCCAGCATTTT,CASRSRWDQPQHF
TRBV10-3,TRBJ1-4,many,NA,TGTGCCATCAGGCGAGGCGTAGGCCATAATGAAAAACTGTTTTTT,CAIRRGVGHNEKLFF
TRBV12-3/TRBV12-4,TRBJ1-2,many,NA,TGTGCCAGCAGTTTGGGCAGGGGTCTTGGCTACACCTTC,CASSLGRGLGYTF
TRBV12-3/TRBV12-4,TRBJ1-1,many,TRBD1,TGTGCCAGCAGTTTAGCGGGGACAGGGGGAAAGGCTGAAGCTTTCTTT,CASSLAGTGGKAEAFF
TRBV5-1,TRBJ2-7,many,NA,TGCGCCAGCAGCTACTCAGTCCTCTCCTACGAGCAGTACTTC,CASSYSVLSYEQYF
TRBV12-3/TRBV12-4,TRBJ1-6,many,NA,TGTGCCAGCAGTCTCAGGGTCCCGCAACCCCTCCACTTT,CASSLRVPQPLHF
TRBV11-2,TRBJ1-2,many,NA,TGTGCCAGCAGCCCGTTAGAGAACTATGGCTACACCTTC,CASSPLENYGYTF
TRBV20-1,TRBJ2-7,many,TRBD1,TGCAGTGCCATTCCCCGTCCGGGACAGTGGTACGAGCAGTACTTC,CSAIPRPGQWYEQYF
TRBV10-3,TRBJ2-1,many,NA,TGTGCCATCAGTGAGCCAGGGGGGCCTCTTGATGAGCAGTTCTTC,CAISEPGGPLDEQFF
TRBV5-1,TRBJ2-3,many,TRBD2,TGCGCCAGCTGGCGGGAGTCAGATACGCAGTATTTT,CASWRESDTQYF
TRBV10-3,TRBJ2-1,many,NA,TGTGCCATCAGTGACAGGGGTGAGCAGTTCTTC,CAISDRGEQFF
TRBV4-3,TRBJ2-3,few,TRBD2,TGCGCCAGCAGCCAAGATCCTAGCGGGGACACAGATACGCAGTATTTT,CASSQDPSGDTDTQYF
TRBV12-3/TRBV12-4,TRBJ2-3,many,NA,TGTGCCAGCAGTTTGGGGACTTACACCACCGATACGCAGTATTTT,CASSLGTYTTDTQYF
TRBV5-1,TRBJ1-4,many,NA,TGCGCCAGCAGCTTGGGGCTCCGGGACGCTAATGAAAAACTGTTTTTT,CASSLGLRDANEKLFF
TRBV24-1,TRBJ2-3,many,NA,TGTGCCACCTCTTCTGGAGGGAGTACGCAGTATTTT,CATSSGGSTQYF
TRBV5-1,TRBJ2-5,many,TRBD1,TGCGCCAGCAGCTTGGGACAGGGAAAAGAGACCCAGTACTTC,CASSLGQGKETQYF
TRBV25-1,TRBJ1-6,many,NA,TGTGCCAGCAGTGAGTTTCTCCCCGGCTCACCCCTCCACTTT,CASSEFLPGSPLHF
TRBV10-3,TRBJ2-1,many,NA,TGTGCCATCAGTGACCGGGGGCGTGAGCAGTTCTTC,CAISDRGREQFF
TRBV7-9,TRBJ2-4,many,NA,TGTGCCAGCAGCCTAGGACAGTGGCTAAACATTCAGTACTTC,CASSLGQWLNIQYF
TRBV5-6,TRBJ1-5,many,TRBD1,TGTGCCAGCAGCCCTTACAGGGGAGGCAATCAGCCCCAGCATTTT,CASSPYRGGNQPQHF
TRBV20-1,TRBJ1-5,many,TRBD1,TGCAGTGCTAGGGCCGCAGGGGGCCAGCATTTT,CSARAAGGQHF
TRBV20-1,TRBJ1-5,many,NA,TGCAGTGCCCAAGCCCGGGCAGATAATCAGCCCCAGCATTTT,CSAQARADNQPQHF
TRBV12-3/TRBV12-4,TRBJ2-3,many,NA,TGTGCCAGCAGGCCGTCGAGGAATACGCAGTATTTT,CASRPSRNTQYF
TRBV5-1,TRBJ1-1,many,TRBD1,TGCGCCAGCAGCTTGACCACAGGGGTTGGCACTGAAGCTTTCTTT,CASSLTTGVGTEAFF
TRBV11-2,TRBJ1-5,many,NA,TGTGCCAGCAGCTTAGGGGGGCCCAATCAGCCCCAGCATTTT,CASSLGGPNQPQHF
TRBV20-1,TRBJ2-7,many,TRBD1,TGCAGTGCTTGGACAGGGGGCGACTACGAGCAGTACTTC,CSAWTGGDYEQYF
TRBV20-1,TRBJ2-7,many,TRBD1,TGCAGTGCAATACAGGGGTCCTACGAGCAGTACTTC,CSAIQGSYEQYF
TRBV7-9,TRBJ2-4,many,NA,TGTGCCAGCAGCTTAGCTCTCTGGGGCATTCAGTACTTC,CASSLALWGIQYF
TRBV3-1,TRBJ1-2,many,TRBD1,TGTGCCAGCAGCCAAGCGACAGGGGTAGTATACACCTTC,CASSQATGVVYTF
TRBV5-1,TRBJ2-2,few,NA,TGCGCCAGCAGCTCAGGGGTACGAACCGGGGAGCTGTTTTTT,CASSSGVRTGELFF
TRBV5-1,TRBJ2-5,many,NA,TGCGCCAGCAGCTTTCCGTCGCAAGAGACCCAGTACTTC,CASSFPSQETQYF
TRBV18,TRBJ1-1,many,NA,TGTGCCAGCTCAACGGGGCCGCAAGCTTTCTTT,CASSTGPQAFF
TRBV6-2/TRBV6-3,TRBJ2-1,NA,NA,TGTGCCAGCAGGGGATCTAGCTCCTACAATGAGCAGTTCTTC,CASRGSSSYNEQFF
TRBV11-2,TRBJ1-1,NA,TRBD1,TGTGCCAGCAGCTTACGACAGGGGGCTTTTGAAGCTTTCTTT,CASSLRQGAFEAFF
TRBV7-6,TRBJ2-2,many,NA,TGTGCCAGCAGCTTCCCGGGACTCCTCGGGACCGGGGAGCTGTTTTTT,CASSFPGLLGTGELFF
TRBV20-1,TRBJ2-2,NA,NA,TGCAGTGCCCTAGTTCCTAACACCGGGGAGCTGTTTTTT,CSALVPNTGELFF
TRBV28,TRBJ1-4,many,NA,TGTGCCAGCAGTCTCGGTCGTTGGACTAATGAAAAACTGTTTTTT,CASSLGRWTNEKLFF
TRBV12-3/TRBV12-4,TRBJ2-2,many,NA,TGTGCCAGCAGTCTGACAGAACTGGAGCTGTTTTTT,CASSLTELELFF
TRBV5-1,TRBJ2-2,many,TRBD1,TGCGCCAGCAATACAGGGGAAGCGAACACCGGGGAGCTGTTTTTT,CASNTGEANTGELFF
TRBV7-2,TRBJ2-5,NA,NA,TGTGCCAGCAGCTTAGTTCAGCACCAAGAGACCCAGTACTTC,CASSLVQHQETQYF